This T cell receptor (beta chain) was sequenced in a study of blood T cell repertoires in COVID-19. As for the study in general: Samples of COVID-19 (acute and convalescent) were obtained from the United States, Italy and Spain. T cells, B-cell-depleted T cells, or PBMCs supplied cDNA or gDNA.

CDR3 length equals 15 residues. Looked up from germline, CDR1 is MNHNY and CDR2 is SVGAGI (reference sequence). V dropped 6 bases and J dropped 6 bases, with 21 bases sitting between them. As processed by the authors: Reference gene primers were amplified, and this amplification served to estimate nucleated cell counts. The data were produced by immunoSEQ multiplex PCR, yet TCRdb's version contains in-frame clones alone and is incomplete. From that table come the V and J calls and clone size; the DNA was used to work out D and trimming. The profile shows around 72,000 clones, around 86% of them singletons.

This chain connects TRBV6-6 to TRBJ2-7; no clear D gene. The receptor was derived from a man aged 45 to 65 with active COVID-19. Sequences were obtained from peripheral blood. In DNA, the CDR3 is TGTGCCAGCAGACTGGATGGAGCTTCCTCCGGCGAGCAGTACTTC. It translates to CASRLDGASSGEQYF.